The T cell receptor beta chain described here comes from a study of blood T cell repertoires in COVID-19. About the research overall: Acute and convalescent COVID-19 specimens originated in the United States, Italy and Spain. Sample material is recorded as cDNA or gDNA derived from T cells, B-cell-depleted T cells, or PBMCs.

V trimming: 8 bases; J trimming: 3 bases; junction bases outside the gene matches: 3. Germline loops: CDR1 SNHLY, CDR2 FYNNEI. The CDR3 has 13 amino acids. This table comes from immunoSEQ multiplex PCR, and its TCRdb copy is limited to in-frame clones, with some not included. Of approximately 260,000 clones listed, 70% to 90% were seen once; the top ten hold about 4.5%. Sequenced material: peripheral blood. The V call is TRBV2, the J call TRBJ2-7; 11 bases map to TRBD2. This receptor was taken from a man aged 55 to 70 who had recovered from COVID-19. CDR3 residues: CASGTSGYYEQYF. The CDR3, as DNA: TGTGCCAGCGGGACTAGCGGCTACTACGAGCAGTACTTC.